This passage covers 31 T cell receptor beta chains from one sample sequenced in a study of response to subunit inactivated influenza vaccine. TCRdb passed the RT-PCR reads through MiXCR, listing each CDR3 protein once. The repertoire holds about 240,000 distinct CDR3 sequences, with 12% as singletons. Source: non-naive T cells sorted from PBMCs, taken about 14 days before vaccination. The receptors stem from a man aged 50 to 59 who received an inactivated influenza vaccine.

This clonotype was seen a few times. V gene TRBV2 combines with J gene TRBJ2-3, with a tentative D call TRBD1 (6 bases). V gave up 6 bases and J gave up 0 bases, with 10 bases separating them. Germline V gene sequence: CDR1 SNHLY, CDR2 FYNNEI. The CDR3 sequence is 14 residues long. CDR3 residues: CASRRGGSTDTQYF. CDR3 bases: TGTGCCAGCAGACGAGGGGGAAGCACAGATACGCAGTATTTT.

The rearrangement uses TRBV15 and TRBJ1-1; TRBD1 matches at 11 bases. The CDR3 loop spans 15 amino acids. Per the germline V gene, CDR1 is LNHNV and CDR2 is YYDKDF (reference sequence). J was trimmed by 5 bases and V by 5 bases; bases with no gene match: 7. The CDR3 nucleotides are TGTGCCACCAGCGCCCGGACAGGGGGCTGGACTGAAGCTTTCTTT. Its protein is CATSARTGGWTEAFF.

This clonotype appeared a few times. The gene calls are TRBV20-1 and TRBJ2-3, with unresolved D. The CDR3 spans 15 residues. V lost 3 bases, J lost 0 bases, and 13 bases lay in between. Germline lookup yields CDR1 DFQATT and CDR2 SNEGSKA (reference sequence). The CDR3 loop is CSASSQTPSTDTQYF. As DNA, the CDR3 is TGCAGTGCTAGTTCTCAGACCCCTAGCACAGATACGCAGTATTTT.

The CDR3, as DNA: TGTGCCAGCAGCGGTAACAATCAGCCCCAGCATTTT. Translating gives CASSGNNQPQHF. V gene TRBV2 combines with J gene TRBJ1-5; D is unresolved. This CDR3 contains 12 residues. The germline V and J ends were trimmed by 6 bases and 3 bases, with 6 bases remaining between them. CDR1 and CDR2 (germline): SNHLY, FYNNEI.

The chain combines TRBV7-9 with TRBJ2-3; 7 bases fit TRBD2. The CDR3 runs 13 residues. Germline V gene data show CDR1 as SEHNR and CDR2 as FQNEAQ (reference sequence). The CDR3 sequence: CAAGESRRATQYF. The CDR3 coding sequence is TGTGCGGCGGGAGAATCCCGCCGCGCTACGCAGTATTTT. The whole variable domain, filled in from reference TRBV7-9 and TRBJ2-3, reads DTGVSQNPRHKITKRGQNVTFRCDPISEHNRLYWYRQTLGQGPEFLTYFQNEAQLEKSRLLSDRFSAERPKGSFSTLEIQRTEQGDSAMYLCAAGESRRATQYFGPGTRLTVL.

Only a few counts were recorded for this clonotype. The gene calls are TRBV30 and TRBJ1-1; TRBD1 matches 8 bases. V was clipped by 3 bases and J by 0 bases; unmatched bases: 6. CDR3 length: 15 amino acids. CDR1 is GTSNPN, CDR2 SVGIG, per germline (reference sequence). The CDR3 DNA sequence: TGTGCCTGGAGACAGAAACAGGGGGTGAACACTGAAGCTTTCTTT. It translates to CAWRQKQGVNTEAFF.

The V call is TRBV9, the J call TRBJ2-3; D gene uncertain. The CDR3 runs 14 residues. Looked up from germline, CDR1 is SGDLS and CDR2 is YYNGEE. Trimming left V 0 bases short and J 2 bases short, with 7 bases between. The CDR3 nucleotides are TGTGCCAGCAGCGTAGCAGGCTCCACAGATACGCAGTATTTT. Translating it yields CASSVAGSTDTQYF.

A few counts support this clonotype. DNA for the CDR3: TGTGCCAGCAGCAAGGGACTAGCGGGAGGGGGGACCTACAATGAGCAGTTCTTC. It encodes CASSKGLAGGGTYNEQFF. The V and J genes are TRBV12-3 or TRBV12-4 and TRBJ2-1, with 16 bases aligning to TRBD2. The V gene end was trimmed by 6 bases and the J gene end by 2 bases; junction bases not matched to a gene: 7. The CDR3 contains 18 residues.

The chain has TRBV27 and TRBJ2-7, with D possibly being TRBD2 (5 bases). From germline, CDR1 is MNHEY and CDR2 SMNVEV (reference sequence). The CDR3 loop spans 13 amino acids. V lost 3 bases and J 3 bases, leaving 9 bases between the germline ends. CDR3 residues: CASSFGRVYEQYF. The CDR3 DNA reads as TGTGCCAGCAGTTTTGGGCGGGTCTACGAGCAGTACTTC.

The J gene is TRBJ2-5, the V gene TRBV6-2 or TRBV6-3; D is uncertain. Trimming cost V 8 bases and J 4 bases, with 11 bases left between them. The CDR3 totals 12 residues. Germline CDR1 and CDR2: MNHEY and SVGEGT. The DNA of the CDR3 is TGTGCCAGCGATAAGGGTCGAGAGACCCAGTACTTC. This sequence encodes CASDKGRETQYF.

This clonotype was seen repeatedly, ten times or more. The J gene is TRBJ2-1, the V gene TRBV2, with 9 bases fitting TRBD2. V lost 3 bases to trimming and J lost 7 bases; unmatched junction nucleotides: 7. The germline V gene has CDR1 SNHLY and CDR2 FYNNEI. The CDR3 is made up of 15 amino acids. The CDR3 is CASSEGTSRVNEQFF. The CDR3 region has the DNA TGTGCCAGCAGTGAGGGGACTAGCCGTGTGAATGAGCAGTTCTTC.

The gene calls are TRBV11-1 and TRBJ2-7; 11 bases are a match to TRBD2. Germline trimming cut 5 bases from V and 2 bases from J; bases unmatched to any gene: 5. CDR1 SGHAT and CDR2 FQDESV come from the germline V gene (reference sequence). CDR3 size: 15 residues. The CDR3 spells CASSPIAGGTYEQYF. Written as DNA, the CDR3 is TGTGCCAGCAGCCCTATAGCGGGAGGGACCTACGAGCAGTACTTC.

This clonotype was detected a few times. V gene TRBV5-1 combines with J gene TRBJ1-3; 7 positions match TRBD1. Germline V gene sequence: CDR1 SGHRS, CDR2 YFSETQ. The CDR3 totals 16 residues. V shed 0 bases, J shed 0 bases, and the junction held 3 bases outside the gene matches. CDR3 DNA sequence: TGCGCCAGCAGCTTGGGACAGGGCTTCTCTGGAAACACCATATATTTT. Residues: CASSLGQGFSGNTIYF.

At least ten counts were recorded for this clonotype. The CDR3 bases are TGCGCCAGCAGCCAAGCGGATTTATTAGGGTCCTACAATGAGCAGTTCTTC. This gives the protein CASSQADLLGSYNEQFF. This rearrangement joins TRBV4-1 to TRBJ2-1; no definite D call. The V end was cut by 1 base, the J end by 1 base, with 14 bases between. Germline values: CDR1 MGHRA, CDR2 YSYEKL. CDR3 length: 17 residues.

The rearrangement links TRBV5-1 to TRBJ1-4, with D maybe TRBD1 (6 bases). From germline, CDR1 is SGHRS and CDR2 YFSETQ. Between the trimmed V and J ends, which lost 4 bases and 1 base, there was a span of 26 bases. The CDR3 runs to 20 residues. DNA for the CDR3: TGCGCCAGCAGCCAGGGAGCTGGGGGCGCCTACCCGAGAACTAATGAAAAACTGTTTTTT. This codes for CASSQGAGGAYPRTNEKLFF.

This clonotype was detected many times. V and J are TRBV12-3 or TRBV12-4 and TRBJ1-3; 7 bases match TRBD1. V gave up 8 bases and J gave up 0 bases; unmatched junction bases: 1. The CDR3 consists of 13 residues. CDR3 nucleotides: TGTGCCAGCGACAGGGACTCTGGAAACACCATATATTTT. Its translation: CASDRDSGNTIYF.

V usage is TRBV12-3 or TRBV12-4 and J usage is TRBJ2-5; 8 bases are a match to TRBD2. CDR3 length: 16 amino acids. The trim removed 5 bases at V and 4 bases at J, leaving 12 bases unmatched. Written as DNA, the CDR3 is TGTGCCAGCAGTCCGTCCAGCGGGAGCAGTCGAGAGACCCAGTACTTC. It specifies CASSPSSGSSRETQYF.

The V call is TRBV5-1, the J call TRBJ1-1; D is uncertain. This CDR3 has 15 residues. The V end was cut by 0 bases, the J end by 1 base, with 10 bases between. CDR1 and CDR2 (germline): SGHRS, YFSETQ. CDR3 DNA sequence: TGCGCCAGCAGCTTGGTAGGGATGGGGAACACTGAAGCTTTCTTT. This encodes CASSLVGMGNTEAFF. The full variable domain, its missing parts supplied by reference TRBV5-1 and TRBJ1-1, is KAGVTQTPRYLIKTRGQQVTLSCSPISGHRSVSWYQQTPGQGLQFLFEYFSETQRNKGNFPGRFSGRQFSNSRSEMNVSTLELGDSALYLCASSLVGMGNTEAFFGQGTRLTVV.

This clonotype has more than one count but fewer than ten. The chain uses TRBV12-3 or TRBV12-4 and TRBJ1-5; D remains ambiguous. V was cut by 1 base and J by 6 bases, with 10 bases left in between. CDR3 length: 14 amino acids. CDR3 sequence reads: CASSLGGIGQPQHF. CDR3 nucleotide sequence: TGTGCCAGCAGTTTAGGGGGTATAGGTCAGCCCCAGCATTTT.

The chain recombines TRBV11-3 with TRBJ2-1; the match to TRBD1 covers 8 bases. This CDR3 comprises 15 residues. V lost 3 bases to trimming and J lost 8 bases; unmatched junction nucleotides: 9. In germline, CDR1 is SGHNT, CDR2 YENEEA. The CDR3 protein is CASSFRQGAGDEQFF. The CDR3 bases are TGTGCCAGCAGCTTCAGGCAGGGGGCAGGGGATGAGCAGTTCTTC.

The J gene is TRBJ2-1, the V gene TRBV25-1; the D gene is possibly TRBD2 (6 bases). This CDR3 spans 16 amino acids. CDR1 MGHDK and CDR2 SYGVNS come from the germline V gene. V was shortened by 3 bases and J by 3 bases, with 15 bases between the two germline ends. The chain's CDR3 is CASSDPKSRGYNEQFF. The CDR3, as DNA: TGTGCCAGCAGTGACCCCAAGTCGCGGGGCTACAATGAGCAGTTCTTC.

This clonotype appeared a few times. The DNA of the CDR3 is TGCGCCAGCAGCCAAGATTCGGACATTCTCGAAAAACTGTTTTTT. This sequence encodes CASSQDSDILEKLFF. The chain carries TRBV4-1 and TRBJ1-4, with a possible D match to TRBD1 (5 bases). The V gene lost 0 bases and the J gene lost 8 bases, with 13 bases spanning the gap. There are 15 residues in the CDR3. Per the germline V gene, CDR1 is MGHRA and CDR2 is YSYEKL.

The V gene is TRBV6-5, the J gene TRBJ1-2; 8 bases fit TRBD1. The ends lost 8 bases at V and 11 bases at J; junction bases unmatched: 10. There are 12 residues in the CDR3. Germline CDR1 and CDR2: MNHEY and SVGAGI. CDR3 bases: TGTGCCAGCCTGGACAGGGTAACGGGGTACACCTTC. Its protein is CASLDRVTGYTF.

This clonotype was seen a few times. The V gene is TRBV28, the J gene TRBJ1-6; D remains unclear. The CDR3 consists of 15 residues. V was cut by 2 bases and J by 10 bases, with 15 bases left in between. The germline V gene has CDR1 MDHEN and CDR2 SYDVKM. CDR3 nucleotides: TGTGCCAGCAGTTTAACTCTGCCTAGTAACTCACCCCTCCACTTT. Its protein product is CASSLTLPSNSPLHF.

This clonotype was observed a handful of times. V is TRBV20-1 and J is TRBJ2-2, with 9 bases matching TRBD2. CDR1 DFQATT and CDR2 SNEGSKA come from the germline V gene (reference sequence). The CDR3 spans 16 residues. The ends lost 0 bases at V and 1 base at J; junction bases unmatched: 3. CDR3: CSARDRAGGNTGELFF. As DNA, the CDR3 is TGCAGTGCTAGAGATCGAGCGGGGGGGAACACCGGGGAGCTGTTTTTT.

In DNA form, the CDR3 reads TGCGCCAGCAGCTTACGTAAGCGGGGGCCCTACAATGAGCAGTTCTTC. Its protein is CASSLRKRGPYNEQFF. The chain carries TRBV4-3 and TRBJ2-1, with 8 nucleotides matching TRBD2. CDR1 LGHNA and CDR2 YSLEER come from the germline V gene. The CDR3 is 16 residues long. The V gene end was trimmed by 5 bases and the J gene end by 2 bases; junction bases not matched to a gene: 8.

The chain links TRBV20-1 to TRBJ1-5; D possibly corresponds to TRBD1 (6 bases). Germline V gene data show CDR1 as DFQATT and CDR2 as SNEGSKA (reference sequence). The CDR3 loop spans 13 amino acids. V was trimmed by 3 bases and J by 7 bases, leaving 13 bases between them. CDR3 sequence (DNA): TGCAGTGCTAGTGGGGGGGCGCAGCAGCCCCAGCATTTT. This encodes CSASGGAQQPQHF.

The V call is TRBV7-2, the J call TRBJ2-2, with 9 bases identical to TRBD2. The CDR3 runs 16 residues. CDR1 SGHTA and CDR2 FQGNSA come from the germline V gene. J was trimmed by 2 bases and V by 4 bases; bases with no gene match: 5. CDR3 sequence: CASSYLSGGNTGELFF. The CDR3 DNA follows: TGTGCCAGCAGCTACCTTAGCGGGGGAAACACCGGGGAGCTGTTTTTT.

The gene calls are TRBV14 and TRBJ2-3; D is undetermined. The CDR3 spans 12 residues. Germline assignment: CDR1 SGHDN and CDR2 FVKESK. V was trimmed by 5 bases and J by 6 bases, leaving 9 bases between them. The CDR3 nucleotides read TGTGCCAGCAGCACACAGTCGGATACGCAGTATTTT. As protein: CASSTQSDTQYF.

This clonotype showed up just a few times. V is TRBV9 and J is TRBJ2-3; perhaps D is TRBD1 or TRBD2 (5 bases each). CDR1 and CDR2 from the germline V gene are SGDLS and YYNGEE. Between the trimmed V and J ends, which lost 4 bases and 0 bases, there was a span of 18 bases. This CDR3 is 17 amino acids long. CDR3 sequence (DNA): TGTGCCAGCAGCTTCGGGACGAGAAGATCTAGCACAGATACGCAGTATTTT. This gives the protein CASSFGTRRSSTDTQYF.

CDR3 region: CASSPGLALNEQFF. In DNA, the CDR3 is TGTGCCAGCAGTCCGGGACTAGCCCTCAATGAGCAGTTCTTC. The chain carries TRBV27 and TRBJ2-1, with 9 nucleotides matching TRBD2. This CDR3 region has 14 residues. V trimming: 5 bases; J trimming: 6 bases; junction bases outside the gene matches: 5. Germline CDR1 reads MNHEY; CDR2 reads SMNVEV (reference sequence).